The TCR beta chain under discussion was sequenced for a study of T-cell memory formation after mild COVID-19. Study observations and caveats: Some responding clones appeared in pre-infection memory, suggesting cross-reactive memory joined.

Trimming cost V 6 bases and J 1 base, with 15 bases left between them. CDR1 is LNHDA and CDR2 is SQIVND in the germline V gene (reference sequence). The length of the CDR3 is 15 residues. MiXCR, applied by TCRdb to the 5' RACE reads, yields one record per CDR3 protein. The sample contains tens of thousands of distinct CDR3 sequences, about 23% of which appear only once. This clonotype was seen more than once but under ten times. What it binds is not known. The TCR was taken from a man between 18 and 29 years old who had mild COVID-19 (a few samples of this study predate the infection). Cell type and time point are not known. The sequenced sample consisted of PBMCs or a T cell subset sorted from them (not recorded which). The chain couples TRBV19 to TRBJ1-1, with D possibly TRBD1 on 5 matching bases. DNA for the CDR3: TGTGCCAGTAGGTCAAGGGGACTTTCGAACACTGAAGCTTTCTTT. It is translated as CASRSRGLSNTEAFF.